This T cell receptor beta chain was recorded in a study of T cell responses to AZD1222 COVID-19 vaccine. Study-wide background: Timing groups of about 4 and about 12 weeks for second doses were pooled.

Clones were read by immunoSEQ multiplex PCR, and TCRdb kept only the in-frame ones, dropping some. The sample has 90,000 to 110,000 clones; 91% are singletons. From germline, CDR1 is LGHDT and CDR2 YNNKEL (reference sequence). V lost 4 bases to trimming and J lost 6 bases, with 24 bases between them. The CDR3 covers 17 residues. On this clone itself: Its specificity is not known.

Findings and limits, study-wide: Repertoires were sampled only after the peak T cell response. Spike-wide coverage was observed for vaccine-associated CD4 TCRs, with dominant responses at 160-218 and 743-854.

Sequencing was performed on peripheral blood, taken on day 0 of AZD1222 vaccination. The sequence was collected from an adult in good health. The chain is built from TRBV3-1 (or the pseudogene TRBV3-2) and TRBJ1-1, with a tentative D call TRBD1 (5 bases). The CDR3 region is CASSLSWGRTRPSEAFF. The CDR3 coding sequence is TGTGCCAGCAGCCTCTCTTGGGGACGGACTAGACCCTCTGAAGCTTTCTTT.